This is a list of T cell receptor beta chains from one sample in a study of breast tumors, draining lymph nodes, adjacent tissues. Each CDR3 protein gets one entry after TCRdb re-called the multiplex PCR reads with MiXCR. The table shows fewer than 90,000 distinct CDR3 sequences, with approximately 29% occurring only once. What was sequenced was axillary lymph node tissue. The receptor source for this set is a female donor with breast cancer. Some clones in this sample may be carry-over from other donors' samples. CDR3s include the opening cysteine and the closing phenylalanine or tryptophan. The D gene is left open where the match is weak. Not all rows give a size; the values are once, few, many and, for expanded clones, a class.

many,TRBJ1-2,.,TRBV4-1,TGCGCCAGCAGCCAAGATCCAGGGTCCTATGGCTACACCTTC,CASSQDPGSYGYTF
few,TRBJ1-1,TRBD1,TRBV5-5,TGTGCCAGCAGTAGAGTACAGGGGTTGGGCGCTGAAGCTTTCTTT,CASSRVQGLGAEAFF
many,TRBJ2-3,.,TRBV30,TGTGCCTGGAGTTACGGGCACAAAGATACGCAGTATTTT,CAWSYGHKDTQYF
many,TRBJ2-1,.,TRBV20-1,TGCAGTGCGCCTGGAATACAGGACCGGGAATTCTATGAGCAGTTCTTC,CSAPGIQDREFYEQFF
.,TRBJ2-5,TRBD1,TRBV7-9,TGTGCCAGCAGCTTAGCGCCAGGGGGCGCCGCTGGGGGGACCCAGTACTTC,CASSLAPGGAAGGTQYF
.,TRBJ2-7,TRBD1,TRBV28,TGTGCCAGCAGACCTACTACATGGCGACAGGGGAGCTCCTACGAGCAGTACTTC,CASRPTTWRQGSSYEQYF
few,TRBJ1-1,.,TRBV5-4,TGTGCCAGCAGCTTGGGCCCGGATTCTGAAGCTTTCTTT,CASSLGPDSEAFF
many,TRBJ2-7,TRBD1,TRBV4-3,TGCGCCAGCAGCCAAGAAAGACAGGGGGCGCGTCACGAGCAGTACTTC,CASSQERQGARHEQYF
many,TRBJ2-7,.,TRBV19,TGTGCCAGTAAAGAAGGGCTAGCCACCTACGAGCAGTACTTC,CASKEGLATYEQYF
many,TRBJ1-4,.,TRBV20-1,TGCAGTGCTAGCCCCCGGGCAGGGTATGAAAAACTGTTTTTT,CSASPRAGYEKLFF
many,TRBJ2-7,.,TRBV12-3/TRBV12-4,TGTGCCAGCAGTCTAACAGGGTCTTACGAGCAGTACTTC,CASSLTGSYEQYF
many,TRBJ2-7,.,TRBV19,TGTGCCAGTAGTATAGGAATAAACCCCTACGAGCAGTACTTC,CASSIGINPYEQYF
.,TRBJ2-6,TRBD1,TRBV11-2,TGTGCCAGCAGCTTAGCCAGGGGGTCGGCTGGGGCCAACGTCCTGACTTTC,CASSLARGSAGANVLTF
once,TRBJ2-3,TRBD2,TRBV7-9,TGTGCCACCAGCTTACCCTCAGCGGGAGGGCCCGGAGATACGCAGTATTTT,CATSLPSAGGPGDTQYF
many,TRBJ2-2,TRBD2,TRBV7-3,TGTGCCAGCAGCGCTAGCGGGACGTACGCGGCAACCGGGGAGCTGTTTTTT,CASSASGTYAATGELFF
many,TRBJ1-6,TRBD1,TRBV5-4,TGTGCCAGCAGCTTGGCCACAGGGGTCAATTCACCCCTCCACTTT,CASSLATGVNSPLHF
many,TRBJ2-7,.,TRBV20-1,TGCAGTGCTGCCCCGGGCAGCTACGAGCAGTACTTC,CSAAPGSYEQYF
.,TRBJ1-5,TRBD1,TRBV5-8,TGTGCCAGCAGGTCGACAGGGTTGGGCAATCAGCCCCAGCATTTT,CASRSTGLGNQPQHF
many,TRBJ2-1,.,TRBV5-8,TGTGCCAGCAGCTTAGGACAGAGCTCCTACAATGAGCAGTTCTTC,CASSLGQSSYNEQFF
many,TRBJ1-2,TRBD1,TRBV4-3,TGCGCCAGCAGCCCAGGACAGGGAAGAGATGGCTACACCTTC,CASSPGQGRDGYTF
many,TRBJ2-7,.,TRBV20-1,TGCAGTGCGACAAGGACCTACGAGCAGTACTTC,CSATRTYEQYF
.,TRBJ2-7,TRBD1,TRBV2,TGTGCCAGCAGGAGGACAGGTGTGAGTGACGAGCAGTACTTC,CASRRTGVSDEQYF
.,TRBJ1-1,.,TRBV12-3/TRBV12-4,TGTGCCAGCAGTTTCACGTCGGGCACTGAAGCTTTCTTT,CASSFTSGTEAFF
many,TRBJ2-1,.,TRBV5-5,TGTGCCAGCAGCCCCCAGGGCCTGTCCTACAATGAGCAGTTCTTC,CASSPQGLSYNEQFF
.,TRBJ1-5,.,TRBV5-1,TGCGCCAGCAGCTTGAACGCAGCGGGAGGCGGAGAGACCCAGCATTTT,CASSLNAAGGGETQHF
many,TRBJ1-5,.,TRBV19,TGTGCCAGTAGTCCCACGGCGTATAGCAATCAGCCCCAGCATTTT,CASSPTAYSNQPQHF
.,TRBJ1-1,.,TRBV6-5,TGTGCCAGCAGTTACGCCCAGCGGTTTGGTGAAGCTTTCTTT,CASSYAQRFGEAFF
many,TRBJ1-2,.,TRBV12-3/TRBV12-4,TGTGCCAGCAGTTTAAGTGGGACCCGTGGCTACACCTTC,CASSLSGTRGYTF
.,TRBJ2-5,TRBD2,TRBV5-1,TGCGCCAGCGGAAGTAGCGGGATAAGAGAGACCCAGTACTTC,CASGSSGIRETQYF
.,TRBJ1-5,TRBD1,TRBV4-1,TGCGCCAGCAGCCAAGTCGGAGGACAGGGGGATCAGCCCCAGCATTTT,CASSQVGGQGDQPQHF
many,TRBJ2-7,.,TRBV27,TGTGCCAGCAGTGTTCATGGTAGTACCTACGAGCAGTACTTC,CASSVHGSTYEQYF
many,TRBJ2-7,.,TRBV20-1,TGCAGTGCTAGAGATACCGGCGCGGACCAGCGGGCCTTTTCCAGCTCCTACGAGCAGTACTTC,CSARDTGADQRAFSSSYEQYF
many,TRBJ2-5,.,TRBV7-3,TGTGCCGGCAGCTCGATTGGGGGAGCTAGAGAGACCCAGTACTTC,CAGSSIGGARETQYF
.,TRBJ2-1,TRBD2,TRBV5-1,TGCGCCAGCAGCTCGACTGGACTAGCGGGAGGGCCCAAGCTCTTC,CASSSTGLAGGPKLF
many,TRBJ2-7,TRBD1,TRBV7-6,TGTGCCAGCAGCCCTGACAGGGGGATATCCTACGAGCAGTACTTC,CASSPDRGISYEQYF
many,TRBJ2-5,TRBD2,TRBV4-3,TGCGCCAGCAGCCAAGATACTAGCGGGAACGGTGATAATAGGGAGACCCAGTACTTC,CASSQDTSGNGDNRETQYF
.,TRBJ2-3,TRBD2,TRBV6-6,TGTGCCAGCAGCTATGGGACTAGCGGGAGCCGGGATACGCAGTATTTT,CASSYGTSGSRDTQYF
many,TRBJ2-7,TRBD2,TRBV2,TGTGCCAGCAGTGCTGGACTAGCAATTGAGCAGTACTTC,CASSAGLAIEQYF
many,TRBJ1-2,.,TRBV6-5,TGTGCCAGCAGTCACCTCCGGGACATCTATGGCTACACCTTC,CASSHLRDIYGYTF
many,TRBJ1-2,TRBD1,TRBV12-3/TRBV12-4,TGTGCCAGCAGTTTCTCGGGAGGGGGCGAAGCTGGCTACACCTTC,CASSFSGGGEAGYTF
many,TRBJ2-3,TRBD2,TRBV9,TGTGCCAGCAGCCTCTCTTGGGGGGGAGTGGCAGATACGCAGTATTTT,CASSLSWGGVADTQYF
.,TRBJ2-7,.,TRBV6-9,TGTGCCAGCAGTTACCCCGGGACAACCTACGAGCAGTACTTC,CASSYPGTTYEQYF
many,TRBJ2-3,.,TRBV5-8,TGTGCCAGCAGCGTGATACCGGGCCGACCCCCAGATACGCAGTATTTT,CASSVIPGRPPDTQYF
many,TRBJ1-3,.,TRBV15,TGTGCCACCAGCAACCCCGGGGGGGTCGGAAACACCATATATTTT,CATSNPGGVGNTIYF
many,TRBJ2-1,TRBD2,TRBV4-3,TGCGCCAGCAGCCAGGATAGACTAGCGGGGATAAGTTCCTACAATGAGCAGTTCTTC,CASSQDRLAGISSYNEQFF
many,TRBJ2-5,TRBD2,TRBV5-1,TGCGCCAGCAGCGAAACTAGCGGGAGAAGGGAGACCCAGTACTTC,CASSETSGRRETQYF
many,TRBJ1-5,.,TRBV7-6,TGTGCCAGCAGCTTGACCAATCAGCCCCAGCATTTT,CASSLTNQPQHF
.,TRBJ2-1,TRBD2,TRBV6-6,TGTGCCAGCTCCCCGGGACTAGCGGGAGGGCCCTATGAGCAGTTCTTC,CASSPGLAGGPYEQFF
many,TRBJ2-1,TRBD2,TRBV20-1,TGCAGTGCTAGACAGACTAGCGGGACCTATTACAATGAGCAGTTCTTC,CSARQTSGTYYNEQFF